A selection of T cell receptor beta chains follows, all from one sample in a study of blood T cell repertoires in COVID-19. TCRdb keeps only in-frame clones here, not all; method: immunoSEQ multiplex PCR. This table holds around 120,000 clones, around 90% found once. The sequencing input was peripheral blood. These receptors all come from a woman aged 60-70 years with COVID-19, enrolled during active disease. CDR3s include the opening cysteine and the closing phenylalanine or tryptophan. The D gene is left open where the match is weak. Rows may omit the clone size; those that give it use once, few, many or a size class.

clone size | D gene | J gene | V gene | CDR3 protein | CDR3 DNA
- | - | TRBJ2-7 | TRBV6-6 | CASSYAGEQYF | TGTGCCAGCAGTTACGCCGGGGAGCAGTACTTC
- | - | TRBJ1-3 | TRBV29-1 | CSVQLGQGSGNTIYF | TGCAGCGTCCAGTTGGGGCAGGGATCTGGAAACACCATATATTTT
- | - | TRBJ1-6 | TRBV15 | CATSISMDTNSPLHF | TGTGCCACCAGCATTAGTATGGACACGAATTCACCCCTCCACTTT
- | - | TRBJ2-1 | TRBV19 | CASSIVDSSYNEQFF | TGTGCCAGTAGTATTGTGGACAGCTCCTACAATGAGCAGTTCTTC
- | TRBD1 | TRBJ1-2 | TRBV7-9 | CASSPGQVYGYTF | TGTGCCAGCAGCCCCGGACAGGTCTATGGCTACACCTTC
- | TRBD1 | TRBJ1-1 | TRBV5-1 | CASSRRQGARAFF | TGCGCCAGCAGCCGGAGGCAGGGGGCGAGGGCTTTCTTT
once | TRBD1 | TRBJ1-6 | TRBV7-2 | CASSSGQFNSPLHF | TGTGCCAGCAGCTCGGGACAGTTTAATTCACCCCTCCACTTT
once | - | TRBJ2-4 | TRBV7-9 | CASSLDLRGDIQYF | TGTGCCAGCAGCTTAGATCTTAGGGGTGACATTCAGTACTTC
- | - | TRBJ1-1 | TRBV11-3 | CASSFGGRTEAFF | TGTGCCAGCAGCTTTGGGGGGAGGACTGAAGCTTTCTTT
- | - | TRBJ1-2 | TRBV5-4 | CASSRGGAEGNYGYTF | TGTGCCAGCAGCCGGGGCGGGGCGGAGGGTAACTATGGCTACACCTTC
few | TRBD1 | TRBJ1-2 | TRBV15 | CATSREGQDYGYTF | TGTGCCACCAGCAGAGAGGGACAGGACTATGGCTACACCTTC
- | TRBD2 | TRBJ2-1 | TRBV6-6 | CASGLAGGNEQFF | TGTGCCAGTGGACTAGCGGGGGGAAATGAGCAGTTCTTC
- | TRBD1 | TRBJ1-6 | TRBV3-1/TRBV3-2 | CASSQNTGTESPLHF | TGTGCCAGCAGCCAAAACACAGGGACAGAGTCACCCCTCCACTTT
- | TRBD1 | TRBJ1-2 | TRBV29-1 | CSVESWAGGGGYTF | TGCAGCGTTGAATCGTGGGCAGGGGGTGGTGGCTACACCTTC
once | TRBD1 | TRBJ2-7 | TRBV7-2 | CASSLVGAGGVQYF | TGTGCCAGCAGCTTAGTAGGGGCAGGGGGCGTGCAGTACTTC
- | - | TRBJ2-7 | TRBV7-2 | CASSTIRGYEQYF | TGTGCCAGCAGCACCATTCGGGGCTACGAGCAGTACTTC
- | TRBD1 | TRBJ1-1 | TRBV7-8 | CASSPDRGLPMNTEAFF | TGTGCCAGCAGCCCTGACAGGGGACTTCCTATGAACACTGAAGCTTTCTTT
- | - | TRBJ1-1 | TRBV6-5 | CASHVARGTEAFF | TGTGCCAGCCATGTTGCTCGGGGGACTGAAGCTTTCTTT
- | TRBD1 | TRBJ2-7 | TRBV19 | CASSMYTGGHEQYF | TGTGCCAGTAGTATGTATACAGGGGGGCACGAGCAGTACTTC
- | TRBD1 | TRBJ1-2 | TRBV5-4 | CASSLAPGQEGYGYTF | TGTGCCAGCAGCTTGGCCCCCGGACAGGAGGGGTATGGCTACACCTTC
- | - | TRBJ1-2 | TRBV19 | CASSMGRANYGYTF | TGTGCCAGTAGTATGGGCAGAGCTAACTATGGCTACACCTTC
- | - | TRBJ1-5 | TRBV6-5 | CATGHRSNQPQHF | TGTGCCACGGGACACCGTAGCAATCAGCCCCAGCATTTT
once | TRBD2 | TRBJ2-1 | TRBV4-1 | CASSQFLSGGVGSYNEQFF | TGCGCCAGCAGCCAATTTTTAAGTGGGGGGGTAGGCTCCTACAATGAGCAGTTCTTC
- | TRBD1 | TRBJ1-6 | TRBV29-1 | CSVRTGYNSPLHF | TGCAGCGTCAGGACAGGCTATAATTCACCCCTCCACTTT
- | - | TRBJ1-1 | TRBV12-5 | CASGHTGNTEAFF | TGTGCTAGTGGACACACAGGGAACACTGAAGCTTTCTTT
- | TRBD2 | TRBJ2-1 | TRBV7-2 | CASSLTSGGAYNEQFF | TGTGCCAGCAGCCTGACTAGCGGGGGGGCGTACAATGAGCAGTTCTTC
- | TRBD1 | TRBJ1-4 | TRBV6-5 | CASRDNRGAGEKLFF | TGTGCCAGCAGAGATAACAGGGGGGCAGGGGAAAAACTGTTTTTT
- | TRBD1 | TRBJ2-7 | TRBV5-5 | CASSLRTGGYEQYF | TGTGCCAGCAGCTTACGGACAGGGGGTTACGAGCAGTACTTC
- | - | TRBJ2-1 | TRBV18 | CASSPGRNEQFF | TGTGCCAGCTCACCAGGGCGCAATGAGCAGTTCTTC